This TCR beta chain is from a study of CD8 T cells in ankylosing spondylitis. Germline assignment: CDR1 SGDLS and CDR2 YYNGEE. The CDR3 consists of 15 residues. After removal of 0 bases from V and 3 bases from J, the junction contained 4 bases not matched to a gene. Study results and limitations: Ankylosing spondylitis blood seemed to carry a telltale TCR beta motif made of under ten highly homologous variants. Earlier studies detected some motif variants in reactive arthritis synovial fluid and blood.

The authors made TCR beta libraries by quantitative 5'-RACE with molecular barcodes. Via MiXCR, TCRdb re-called the 5' RACE reads, giving one row per CDR3 protein. Of about 160,000 distinct CDR3 sequences detected, 44% appear once; the ten largest clones hold about 16%. A word on this clonotype: Its matching antigen is unknown.

The material sequenced was synovial fluid, either unsorted or a sorted T cell fraction (not recorded which). The V call is TRBV9, the J call TRBJ2-7; the match to TRBD2 covers 9 bases. The receptor was derived from a male donor with ankylosing spondylitis. The CDR3 protein is CASSVAASGVYEQYF. CDR3 nucleotide sequence: TGTGCCAGCAGCGTAGCGGCTAGCGGGGTCTACGAGCAGTACTTC.